The present T cell receptor (beta chain) was sequenced within a study of radiation and T cells in renal cell carcinoma. Germline CDR1 and CDR2: SGHNT and YYREEE (reference sequence). The CDR3 is 13 residues long. V lost 4 bases, J lost 7 bases, and 7 bases stayed unmatched. Profiling relied on immunoSEQ multiplex PCR, and the TCRdb table lists in-frame clones only, not all of them. The table shows about 140,000 clones, with approximately 87% occurring only once. Indicated time point: baseline pretreatment blood. Indicated treatment: 15 Gy SBRT to primary tumor, nephrectomy 4 weeks later. This sequence was found in a woman between 45 and 60 years old with renal cell carcinoma. The chain combines TRBV5-4 with TRBJ1-1; 7 nucleotides line up with TRBD1. Here the sequenced sample was blood, taken from a patient whose treatment included radiotherapy and nephrectomy. CDR3 DNA: TGTGCCAGCAGCCCGGGACAGACAAGTGAAGCTTTCTTT. Translated: CASSPGQTSEAFF.